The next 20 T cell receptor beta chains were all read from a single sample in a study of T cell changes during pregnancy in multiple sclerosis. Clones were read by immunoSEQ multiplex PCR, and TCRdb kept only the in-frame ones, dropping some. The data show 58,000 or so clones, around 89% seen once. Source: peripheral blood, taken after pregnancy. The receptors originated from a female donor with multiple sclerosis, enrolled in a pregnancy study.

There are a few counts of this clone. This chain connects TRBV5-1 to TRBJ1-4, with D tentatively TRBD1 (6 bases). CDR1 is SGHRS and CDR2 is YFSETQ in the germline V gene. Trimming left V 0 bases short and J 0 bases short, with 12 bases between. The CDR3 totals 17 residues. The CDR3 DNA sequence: TGCGCCAGCAGCTTGGTACCGGGGACATCAACTAATGAAAAACTGTTTTTT. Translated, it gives CASSLVPGTSTNEKLFF.

The CDR3 DNA reads TGTGCCAGCAGCCCTGGCTTAGGGGGCCTTGTTAAGCAGTACTTC. Translated, it gives CASSPGLGGLVKQYF. The genes are TRBV6-5 and TRBJ2-7; TRBD1 agrees at 7 bases. This CDR3 is 15 amino acids long. Germline V gives CDR1 MNHEY, CDR2 SVGAGI. Trimming removed 6 bases from V and 8 bases from J; junction bases left unmatched: 16.

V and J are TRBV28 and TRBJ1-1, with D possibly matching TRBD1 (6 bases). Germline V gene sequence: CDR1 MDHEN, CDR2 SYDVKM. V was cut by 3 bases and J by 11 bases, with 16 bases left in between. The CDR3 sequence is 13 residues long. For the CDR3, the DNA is TGTGCCAGCAGTTTTTTGGGGGCGAGGGGTGCTTTCTTT. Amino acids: CASSFLGARGAFF.

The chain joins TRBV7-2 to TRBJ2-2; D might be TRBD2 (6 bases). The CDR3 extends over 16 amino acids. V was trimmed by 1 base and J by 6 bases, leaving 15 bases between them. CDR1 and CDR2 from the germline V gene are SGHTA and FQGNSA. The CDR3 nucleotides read TGTGCCAGCAGCTTAGAGGGAGCAGGGACTGCCGGGGAGCTGTTTTTT. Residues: CASSLEGAGTAGELFF.

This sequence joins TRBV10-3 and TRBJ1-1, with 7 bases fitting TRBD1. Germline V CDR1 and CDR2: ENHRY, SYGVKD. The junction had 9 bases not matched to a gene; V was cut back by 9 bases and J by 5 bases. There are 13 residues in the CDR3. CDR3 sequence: CAIRQGEDTEAFF. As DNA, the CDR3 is TGTGCCATTAGACAGGGTGAGGATACTGAAGCTTTCTTT.

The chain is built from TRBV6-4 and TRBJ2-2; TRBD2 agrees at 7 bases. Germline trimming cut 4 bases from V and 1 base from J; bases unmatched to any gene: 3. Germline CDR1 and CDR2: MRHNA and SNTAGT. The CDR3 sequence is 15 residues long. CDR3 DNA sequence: TGTGCCAGCAGTGTAGTAGCGGGGAACACCGGGGAGCTGTTTTTT. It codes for CASSVVAGNTGELFF.

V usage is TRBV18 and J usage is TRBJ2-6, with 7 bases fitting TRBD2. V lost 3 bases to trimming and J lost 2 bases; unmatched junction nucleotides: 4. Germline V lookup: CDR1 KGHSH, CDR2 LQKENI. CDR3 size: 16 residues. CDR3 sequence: CASSPRGGTGANVLTF. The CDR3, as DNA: TGTGCCAGCTCACCCCGGGGAGGGACTGGGGCCAACGTCCTGACTTTC.

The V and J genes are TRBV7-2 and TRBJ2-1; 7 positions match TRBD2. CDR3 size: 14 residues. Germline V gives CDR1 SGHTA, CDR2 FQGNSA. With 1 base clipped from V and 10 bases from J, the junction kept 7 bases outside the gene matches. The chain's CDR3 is CASSLVTGEGEQFF. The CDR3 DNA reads TGTGCCAGCAGCTTAGTTACGGGGGAGGGGGAGCAGTTCTTC.

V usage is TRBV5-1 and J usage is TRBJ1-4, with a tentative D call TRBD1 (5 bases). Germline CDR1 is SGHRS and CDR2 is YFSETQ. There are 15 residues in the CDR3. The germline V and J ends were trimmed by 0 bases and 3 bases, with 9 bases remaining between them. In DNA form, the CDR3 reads TGCGCCAGCAGCTTGGTGGGGGGGTCTAATGAAAAACTGTTTTTT. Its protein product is CASSLVGGSNEKLFF.

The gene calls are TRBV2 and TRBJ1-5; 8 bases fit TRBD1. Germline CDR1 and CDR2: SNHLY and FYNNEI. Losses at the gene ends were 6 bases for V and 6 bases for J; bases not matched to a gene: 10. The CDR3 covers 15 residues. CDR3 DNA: TGTGCCAGCAGGGAAAGGACAGGGTTCAGTCAGCCCCAGCATTTT. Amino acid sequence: CASRERTGFSQPQHF.

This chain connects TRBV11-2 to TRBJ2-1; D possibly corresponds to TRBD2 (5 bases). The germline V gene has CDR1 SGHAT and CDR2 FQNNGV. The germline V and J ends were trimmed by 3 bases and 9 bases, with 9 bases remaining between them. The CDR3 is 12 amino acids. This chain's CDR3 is CASSFSSGEQFF. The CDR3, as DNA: TGTGCCAGCAGCTTTTCCAGCGGTGAGCAGTTCTTC.

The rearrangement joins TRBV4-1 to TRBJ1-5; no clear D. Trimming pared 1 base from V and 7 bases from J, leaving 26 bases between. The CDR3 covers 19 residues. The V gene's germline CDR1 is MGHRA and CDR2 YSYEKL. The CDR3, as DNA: TGCGCCAGCAGCCAAGTGGCCTCTCGTAGTGGGGTGGGAGGGCAGCCCCAGCATTTT. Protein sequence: CASSQVASRSGVGGQPQHF.

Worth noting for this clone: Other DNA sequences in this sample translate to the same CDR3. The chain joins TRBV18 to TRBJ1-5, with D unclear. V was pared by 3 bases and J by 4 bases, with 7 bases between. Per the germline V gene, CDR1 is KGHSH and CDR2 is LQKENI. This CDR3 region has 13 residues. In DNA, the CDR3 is TGTGCCAGCTCACCGGGAGCTAATCAGCCCCAGCATTTT. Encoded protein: CASSPGANQPQHF.

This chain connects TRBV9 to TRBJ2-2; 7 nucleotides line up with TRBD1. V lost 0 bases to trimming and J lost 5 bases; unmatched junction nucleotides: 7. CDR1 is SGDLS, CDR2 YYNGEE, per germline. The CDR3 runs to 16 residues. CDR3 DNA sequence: TGTGCCAGCAGCGTAGCTGCGACAGGGAGAACCGGGGAGCTGTTTTTT. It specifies CASSVAATGRTGELFF.

The CDR3 here is CASSASGHNYGYTF. The CDR3 coding sequence is TGTGCCAGCAGCGCATCGGGACACAACTATGGCTACACCTTC. The V gene is TRBV9, the J gene TRBJ1-2, with D possibly being TRBD1 (6 bases). This CDR3 is built from 14 residues. Germline CDR1 and CDR2: SGDLS and YYNGEE. V was cut by 3 bases and J by 2 bases, with 11 bases left in between.

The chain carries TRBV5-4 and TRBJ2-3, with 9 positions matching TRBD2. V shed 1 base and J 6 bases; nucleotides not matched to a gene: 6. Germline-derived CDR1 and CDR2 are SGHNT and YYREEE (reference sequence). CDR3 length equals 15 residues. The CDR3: CASSLKRGDKDTQYF. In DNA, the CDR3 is TGTGCCAGCAGCTTGAAGCGGGGGGATAAGGATACGCAGTATTTT.

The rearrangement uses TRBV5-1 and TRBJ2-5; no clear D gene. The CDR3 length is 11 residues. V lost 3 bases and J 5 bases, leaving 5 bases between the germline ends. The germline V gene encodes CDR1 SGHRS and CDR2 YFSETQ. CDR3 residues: CASSYSETQYF. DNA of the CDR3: TGCGCCAGCAGCTATAGTGAGACCCAGTACTTC.

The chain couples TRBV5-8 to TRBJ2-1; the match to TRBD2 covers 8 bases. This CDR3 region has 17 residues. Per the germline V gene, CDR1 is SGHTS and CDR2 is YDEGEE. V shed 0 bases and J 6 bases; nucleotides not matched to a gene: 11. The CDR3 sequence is CASSLEWGGGYSNEQFF. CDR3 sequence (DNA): TGTGCCAGCAGCTTGGAATGGGGCGGGGGGTACAGCAATGAGCAGTTCTTC.

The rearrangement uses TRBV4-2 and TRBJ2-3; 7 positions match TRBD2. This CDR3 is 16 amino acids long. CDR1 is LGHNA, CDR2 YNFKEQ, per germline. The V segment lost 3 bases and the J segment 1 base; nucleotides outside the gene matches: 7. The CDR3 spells CASSQSWAGGTDTQYF. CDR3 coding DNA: TGTGCCAGCAGCCAGAGTTGGGCGGGGGGCACAGATACGCAGTATTTT.

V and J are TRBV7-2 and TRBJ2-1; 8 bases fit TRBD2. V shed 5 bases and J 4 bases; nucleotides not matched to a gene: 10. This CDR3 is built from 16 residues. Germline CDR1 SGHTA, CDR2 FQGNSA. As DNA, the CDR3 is TGTGCCAGCAGCCCAAGGGGCGGGGGGTGGTACAATGAGCAGTTCTTC. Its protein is CASSPRGGGWYNEQFF.